The 3 T cell receptor beta chains listed next were all sequenced from one sample in a study of cytomegalovirus exposure and HLA in healthy donors. Amplification used 60 Vbeta primers and 13 Jbeta primers. Clones were sequenced by immunoSEQ multiplex PCR, and TCRdb holds only the in-frame ones, with some missing. In the table there are around 150,000 clones, roughly four fifths of which are singletons. Sequencing was performed on PBMCs. Source of these receptors: a young man in good health and CMV-seronegative.

For this clone: One end of the junction varies from germline; a read error may be responsible. This rearrangement joins TRBV5-1 to TRBJ2-7; 9 nucleotides agree with TRBD2. The CDR3 sequence is 19 residues long. The V gene's germline CDR1 is SGHRS and CDR2 YFSETQ. The CDR3 is CASSLGTSGHGTPSYGQHF. The CDR3 nucleotides are TGCGCCAGCAGCTTGGGCACTAGCGGGCATGGAACCCCCTCCTACGGGCAGCACTTC. Full variable domain (missing parts from reference TRBV5-1 and TRBJ2-7): KAGVTQTPRYLIKTRGQQVTLSCSPISGHRSVSWYQQTPGQGLQFLFEYFSETQRNKGNFPGRFSGRQFSNSRSEMNVSTLELGDSALYLCASSLGTSGHGTPSYGQHFGPGTRLTVT.

The genes are TRBV2 and TRBJ2-1, with 9 bases aligning to TRBD2. V was clipped by 6 bases and J by 7 bases; unmatched bases: 13. Germline CDR1 SNHLY, CDR2 FYNNEI. CDR3 length: 16 residues. This chain's CDR3 is CASRRETSGITNEQFF. Written as DNA, the CDR3 is TGTGCCAGCAGGAGAGAGACTAGCGGAATAACGAATGAGCAGTTCTTC.

This rearrangement joins TRBV2 to TRBJ1-5, with a possible D match to TRBD1 (5 bases). The CDR3 has 14 amino acids. Germline V gene data show CDR1 as SNHLY and CDR2 as FYNNEI. Trimming took 3 bases from V and 5 from J, leaving 11 bases between them. CDR3 region: CASSESRVDQPQHF. DNA of the CDR3: TGTGCCAGCAGTGAGAGCAGGGTGGATCAGCCCCAGCATTTT. Filled out from reference TRBV2 and TRBJ1-5, the complete variable domain reads EPEVTQTPSHQVTQMGQEVILRCVPISNHLYFYWYRQILGQKVEFLVSFYNNEISEKSEIFDDQFSVERPDGSNFTLKIRSTKLEDSAMYFCASSESRVDQPQHFGDGTRLSIL.